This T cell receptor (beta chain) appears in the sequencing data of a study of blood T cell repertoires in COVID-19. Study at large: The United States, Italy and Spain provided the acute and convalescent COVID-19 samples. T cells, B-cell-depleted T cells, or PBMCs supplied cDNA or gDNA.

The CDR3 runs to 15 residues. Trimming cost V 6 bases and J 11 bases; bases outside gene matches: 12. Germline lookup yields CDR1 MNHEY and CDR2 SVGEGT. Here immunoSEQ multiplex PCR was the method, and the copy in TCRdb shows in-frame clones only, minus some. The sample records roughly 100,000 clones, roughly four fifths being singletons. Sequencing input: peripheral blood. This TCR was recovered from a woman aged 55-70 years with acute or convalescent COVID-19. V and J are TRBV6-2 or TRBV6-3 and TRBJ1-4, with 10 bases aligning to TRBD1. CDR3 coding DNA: TGTGCCAGCAGCGATATTGACAGGGGGCGAACCAAACTGTTTTTT. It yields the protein CASSDIDRGRTKLFF.